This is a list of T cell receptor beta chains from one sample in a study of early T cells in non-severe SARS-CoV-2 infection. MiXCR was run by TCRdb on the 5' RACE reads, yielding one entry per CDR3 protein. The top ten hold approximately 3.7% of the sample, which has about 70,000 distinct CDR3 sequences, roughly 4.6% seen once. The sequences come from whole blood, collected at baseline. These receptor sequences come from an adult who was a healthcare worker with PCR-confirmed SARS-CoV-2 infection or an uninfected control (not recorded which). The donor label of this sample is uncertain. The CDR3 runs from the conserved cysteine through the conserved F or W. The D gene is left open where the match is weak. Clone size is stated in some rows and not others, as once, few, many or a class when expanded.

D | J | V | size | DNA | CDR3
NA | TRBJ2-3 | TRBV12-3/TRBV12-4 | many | TGTGCCAGCAGTTTAGCGGGCGGCGATACGCAGTATTTT | CASSLAGGDTQYF
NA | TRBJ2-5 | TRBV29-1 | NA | TGCAGCGTCGGGGAGACCCAGTACTTC | CSVGETQYF
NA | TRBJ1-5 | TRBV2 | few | TGTGCCAGCACGGTAAAAGCTAATCAGCCCCAGCATTTT | CASTVKANQPQHF
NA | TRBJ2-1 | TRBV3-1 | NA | TGTGCCAGCAGCCCCACCTGGCACGAGCAGTTCTTC | CASSPTWHEQFF
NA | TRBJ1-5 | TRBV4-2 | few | TGTGCCAGCAGCCAAGACGAGGGACGCAATCAGCCCCAGCATTTT | CASSQDEGRNQPQHF
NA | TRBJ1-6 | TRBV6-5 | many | TGTGCCAGCAGAAGCATGGGCGTATCACCCCTCCACTTT | CASRSMGVSPLHF
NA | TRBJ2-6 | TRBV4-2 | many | TGTGCCAGCAGCCAAGATGGAACAGCTGGGGCCAACGTCCTGACTTTC | CASSQDGTAGANVLTF
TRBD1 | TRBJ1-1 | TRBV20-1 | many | TGCAGTGCTCCCCGTTGGACAGGGGGAGTGAACACTGAAGCTTTCTTT | CSAPRWTGGVNTEAFF
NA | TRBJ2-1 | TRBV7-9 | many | TGTGCCAGTCTCCGGGGCCGATACAATGAGCAGTTCTTC | CASLRGRYNEQFF
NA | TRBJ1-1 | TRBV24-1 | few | TGTGCCACCAGTGACTCAACAGGGAAAGGATGGAACACTGAAGCTTTCTTT | CATSDSTGKGWNTEAFF
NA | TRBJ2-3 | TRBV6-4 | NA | TGTGCCAGCAGTGACTCATCCTCAACAGATACGCAGTATTTT | CASSDSSSTDTQYF
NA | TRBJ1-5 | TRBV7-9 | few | TGTGCCAGCAGCTTAGGAGGGCTAAGCCAGCCCCAGCATTTT | CASSLGGLSQPQHF
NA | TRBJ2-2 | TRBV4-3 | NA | TGCGCCAGCAGCCAAGATCGGGCAGGGGCGAACACCGGGGAGCTGTTTTTT | CASSQDRAGANTGELFF
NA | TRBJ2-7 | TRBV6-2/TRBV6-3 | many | TGTGCCAGCAGTTACTCGACAAACTCCTACGAGCAGTACTTC | CASSYSTNSYEQYF
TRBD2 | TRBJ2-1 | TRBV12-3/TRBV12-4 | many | TGTGCCAGCAGTTCCGGGACTAGCGGGGGGGCCTCCTACAATGAGCAGTTCTTC | CASSSGTSGGASYNEQFF
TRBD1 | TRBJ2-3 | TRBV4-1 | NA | TGCGCCAGCAGCGAAGGACAGGGGGCTGTGCATACGCAGTATTTT | CASSEGQGAVHTQYF
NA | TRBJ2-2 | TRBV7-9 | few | TGTGCCAGCAGCCTCAGGGAAATCACCGGGGAGCTGTTTTTT | CASSLREITGELFF
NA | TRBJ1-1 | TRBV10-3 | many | TGTGCCATCAGTGAGTCGAACGGCCCTGGCAGAGAAGCTTTCTTT | CAISESNGPGREAFF
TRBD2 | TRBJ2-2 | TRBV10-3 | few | TGTGCCATCAGTGAGTCCACTAGCGGGTACACCGGGGAGCTGTTTTTT | CAISESTSGYTGELFF
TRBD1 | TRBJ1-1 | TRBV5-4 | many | TGTGCCAGCAGCGCTACAGGGGGCACTGAAGCTTTCTTT | CASSATGGTEAFF
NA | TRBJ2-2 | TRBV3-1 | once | TGTGCCAGCAGCCCCCCGTCCGGGGAGCTGTTTTTT | CASSPPSGELFF
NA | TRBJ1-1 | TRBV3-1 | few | TGTGCCAGCAGCCATTGGCAGACGAACACTGAAGCTTTCTTT | CASSHWQTNTEAFF
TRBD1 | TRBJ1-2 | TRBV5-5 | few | TGTGCCAGCAGCTTGGGGGCCAGGGGGCCTAACTATGGCTACACCTTC | CASSLGARGPNYGYTF
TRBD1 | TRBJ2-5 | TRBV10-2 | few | TGCGCCAGCACCAGGGGGCAGGAGACCCAGTACTTC | CASTRGQETQYF
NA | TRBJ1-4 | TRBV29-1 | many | TGCAGCGTGGGGGCAGGGACAAATGAAAAACTGTTTTTT | CSVGAGTNEKLFF
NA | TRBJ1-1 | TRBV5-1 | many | TGCGCCAGCAGCTTGGATCTGGGAATGGACACTGAAGCTTTCTTT | CASSLDLGMDTEAFF
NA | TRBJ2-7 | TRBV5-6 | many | TGTGCCAGCGCATCCCGGGGCAGCCAAAGAATATCAGAACCTCCCCGCGGGTACTTC | CASASRGSQRISEPPRGYF